Below are 3 T cell receptor beta chains sequenced from a single sample in a study of blood T cell repertoires in COVID-19. Clones were read by immunoSEQ multiplex PCR, and TCRdb kept only the in-frame ones, dropping some. Here the sample spans 400,000 to 450,000 clones, 75% to 90% being singletons. What was sequenced was PBMCs or T cells enriched from blood (not recorded which). The receptor source for this set is a man aged 25 to 45 who had recovered from COVID-19.

V and J are TRBV5-1 and TRBJ2-2, with 9 positions matching TRBD2. Trimming at V came to 4 bases and at J to 7 bases, leaving 11 bases not matched to a gene. CDR3 size: 16 residues. CDR1 SGHRS and CDR2 YFSETQ come from the germline V gene. This CDR3 reads CASSPSGTSRSGELFF. As DNA, the CDR3 is TGCGCCAGCAGCCCCTCCGGGACTAGCCGAAGCGGGGAGCTGTTTTTT.

The V gene is TRBV3-1 (or the pseudogene TRBV3-2), the J gene TRBJ1-1; TRBD1 might be the D (5 bases). The V end lost 5 bases, the J end lost 1 base, and 8 bases lay between the germline ends. The CDR3 contains 13 residues. Per the germline V gene, CDR1 is LGHDT and CDR2 is YNNKEL (reference sequence). The CDR3, as DNA: TGTGCCAGCAGCGCCAGGGAGAACACTGAAGCTTTCTTT. Translated: CASSARENTEAFF.

This clone was observed once. The CDR3 here is CSDRLGTDTQYF. The DNA for the CDR3 is TGTAGCGACAGGTTAGGCACAGATACGCAGTATTTT. The rearrangement links TRBV5-6 to TRBJ2-3, with D possibly TRBD1 on 6 matching bases. From germline, CDR1 is SGHDT and CDR2 YYEEEE. The CDR3 totals 12 residues.